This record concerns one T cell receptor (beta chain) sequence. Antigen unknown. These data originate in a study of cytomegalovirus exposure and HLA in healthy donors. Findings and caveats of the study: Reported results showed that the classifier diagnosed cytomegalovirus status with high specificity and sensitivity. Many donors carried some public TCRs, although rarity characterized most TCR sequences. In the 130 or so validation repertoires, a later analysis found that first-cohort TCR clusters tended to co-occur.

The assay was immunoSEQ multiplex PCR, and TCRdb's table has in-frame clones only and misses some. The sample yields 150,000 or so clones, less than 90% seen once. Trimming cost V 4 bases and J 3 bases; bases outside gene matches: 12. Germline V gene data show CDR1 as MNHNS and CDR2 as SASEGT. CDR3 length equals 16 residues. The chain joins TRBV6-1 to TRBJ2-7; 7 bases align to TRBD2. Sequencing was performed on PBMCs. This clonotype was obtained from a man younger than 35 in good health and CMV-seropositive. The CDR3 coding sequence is TGTGCCAGCAGTGGGTTGACTAGCTTTGTGAGCTACGAGCAGTACTTC. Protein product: CASSGLTSFVSYEQYF.